These T cell receptor beta chains were read from a single sample in a study of T cells in tumors after PD-1 blockade. Profiling relied on immunoSEQ multiplex PCR, and the TCRdb table lists in-frame clones only, not all of them. The table shows roughly 14,000 clones, with about 80% occurring only once. This specimen was PBMCs, taken after anti-PD-1 treatment. The receptors stem from a human donor with basal cell carcinoma. CDR3s include the opening cysteine and the closing phenylalanine or tryptophan. The D gene is left open where the match is weak. Size is stated for part of the rows, as once, few or many counts, or as a class when the clone is expanded.

. TRBJ2-2 TRBV19 TRBD1 CASSMGDRGNTGELFF TGTGCCAGTAGTATGGGGGACAGGGGGAACACCGGGGAGCTGTTTTTT
. TRBJ2-1 TRBV2 TRBD2 CACCYGWGGVGSSYNEQFF TGTGCCTGCTGTTACGGGTGGGGGGGGGTGGGGAGCTCCTACAATGAGCAGTTCTTC
. TRBJ2-7 TRBV6-2/TRBV6-3 TRBD2 CASSLTSGFPYEQYF TGTGCCAGCAGTCTAACTAGCGGGTTTCCCTACGAGCAGTACTTC
. TRBJ2-7 TRBV15 TRBD1 CATSRDVTGGSYEQYF TGTGCCACCAGCAGAGATGTGACAGGGGGTTCCTACGAGCAGTACTTC
. TRBJ2-2 TRBV6-6 . CASRPTRAITGELFF TGTGCCAGCAGACCTACTAGAGCTATCACCGGGGAGCTGTTTTTT
. TRBJ2-2 TRBV6-2/TRBV6-3 . CASSYHYGGVRTGELFF TGTGCCAGCAGTTACCATTATGGGGGAGTGCGCACCGGGGAGCTGTTTTTT
. TRBJ2-1 TRBV5-4 . CASSPPGTEDYNEQFF TGTGCCAGCAGCCCCCCCGGGACGGAGGACTACAATGAGCAGTTCTTC
. TRBJ1-3 TRBV18 . CASSPTGKSGNTIYF TGTGCCAGCTCGCCTACAGGGAAATCTGGAAACACCATATATTTT
. TRBJ2-3 TRBV6-1 . CASSEVWRDTQYF TGTGCCAGCAGTGAGGTGTGGAGGGATACGCAGTATTTT
. TRBJ2-3 TRBV3-1/TRBV3-2 TRBD2 CASSQGWAGEYTQYF TGTGCCAGCAGCCAAGGGTGGGCGGGAGAGTATACGCAGTATTTT
. TRBJ2-1 TRBV19 TRBD2 CASLRAGGYNEQFF TGTGCCAGCCTGAGGGCGGGAGGGTACAATGAGCAGTTCTTC
once TRBJ2-3 TRBV9 . CASSVAGTPPDTQYF TGTGCCAGCAGCGTAGCGGGGACGCCTCCCGATACGCAGTATTTT
. TRBJ1-2 TRBV18 TRBD1 CASSLGGTGPEYGYTF TGTGCCAGCTCACTTGGCGGGACAGGTCCGGAGTATGGCTACACCTTC
. TRBJ2-1 TRBV6-5 . CASSLRGGNNEQFF TGTGCCAGCAGTCTAAGGGGGGGGAACAATGAGCAGTTCTTC
. TRBJ2-1 TRBV2 . CASRDGGAGAGSSYNEQFF TGTGCCAGCCGTGATGGGGGGGCGGGGGCGGGGAGCTCCTACAATGAGCAGTTCTTC
. TRBJ2-7 TRBV24-1 . CATSDYYEQYF TGTGCCACCAGTGATTACTACGAGCAGTACTTC
. TRBJ2-1 TRBV2 TRBD2 CARCYGWAGVGSSYNEQFF TGTGCCCGCTGTTATGGGTGGGCGGGGGTGGGGAGCTCCTACAATGAGCAGTTCTTC
. TRBJ1-1 TRBV7-9 . CASSLETTEAFF TGTGCCAGCAGCTTGGAAACCACTGAAGCTTTCTTT
. TRBJ2-7 TRBV5-1 TRBD2 CASSLGAGETQLAYEQYF TGCGCCAGCAGCTTGGGGGCGGGGGAGACCCAACTTGCGTACGAGCAGTACTTC
. TRBJ2-1 TRBV7-9 TRBD1 CASSLGQGELYNEQFF TGTGCCAGCAGCTTAGGGCAGGGGGAGTTATACAATGAGCAGTTCTTC
. TRBJ2-5 TRBV7-2 TRBD2 CASSLARPSGGSWETQYF TGTGCCAGCAGCTTAGCGCGGCCTAGCGGGGGGTCTTGGGAGACCCAGTACTTC
. TRBJ2-1 TRBV24-1 TRBD2 CATSGGEAGRYNEQFF TGTGCCACCAGTGGGGGAGAAGCGGGACGGTACAATGAGCAGTTCTTC
few TRBJ1-5 TRBV6-1 TRBD1 CASSDGTGGHSNQPQHF TGTGCCAGCAGTGATGGGACAGGGGGACATAGCAATCAGCCCCAGCATTTT
. TRBJ2-3 TRBV7-3 . CASSLTAETDTQYF TGTGCCAGCAGCTTAACTGCGGAGACAGATACGCAGTATTTT
. TRBJ2-1 TRBV12-3/TRBV12-4 . CASGQRNEQFF TGTGCCAGCGGACAACGCAATGAGCAGTTCTTC
. TRBJ1-5 TRBV2 . CASRPKFGTPKYQPQHF TGTGCCAGCAGACCTAAGTTTGGGACTCCTAAATATCAGCCCCAGCATTTT
. TRBJ2-5 TRBV30 . CAWSGGLKETQYF TGTGCCTGGAGTGGGGGATTAAAAGAGACCCAGTACTTC
. TRBJ2-7 TRBV24-1 . CATSGNVLYEQYF TGTGCCACCAGTGGAAATGTCCTGTACGAGCAGTACTTC
. TRBJ2-2 TRBV7-2 . CASSRLGSNTGELFF TGTGCCAGCAGCCGCTTGGGTTCGAACACCGGGGAGCTGTTTTTT
. TRBJ2-1 TRBV2 . CPSCEGGARAGSSYNEQFF TGTCCCAGCTGTGAAGGGGGGGCGCGGGCGGGGAGCTCCTACAATGAGCAGTTCTTC
few TRBJ1-2 TRBV19 . CASSPQGFYGYTF TGTGCCAGTAGTCCACAGGGTTTCTATGGCTACACCTTC
. TRBJ1-4 TRBV7-9 TRBD1 CASSLNPGQTDEKLFF TGTGCCAGCAGCTTGAACCCGGGACAGACCGATGAAAAACTGTTTTTT
. TRBJ2-7 TRBV27 TRBD2 CASRQTSGRSYEQYF TGTGCCAGCAGACAGACTAGCGGGAGATCCTACGAGCAGTACTTC
. TRBJ2-1 TRBV5-1 TRBD1 CASSRSGTGDNEQFF TGCGCCAGCAGCCGCTCCGGGACAGGGGACAATGAGCAGTTCTTC
. TRBJ2-1 TRBV5-1 TRBD1 CASKNTGGPHNEQFF TGCGCCAGCAAGAATACAGGGGGGCCACACAATGAGCAGTTCTTC
. TRBJ1-4 TRBV29-1 . CSARQWGGEKLFF TGCAGCGCCCGACAGTGGGGAGGGGAAAAACTGTTTTTT
. TRBJ2-2 TRBV6-5 . CASASRGAGTGELFF TGTGCCTCAGCCTCCCGGGGGGCGGGCACCGGGGAGCTGTTTTTT
. TRBJ1-1 TRBV5-1 . CASSLLQKDTEAFF TGCGCCAGCAGCTTGTTGCAAAAGGACACTGAAGCTTTCTTT
. TRBJ2-3 TRBV6-2/TRBV6-3 . CASSYTGTATDTQYF TGTGCCAGCAGTTACACCGGGACTGCAACAGATACGCAGTATTTT
. TRBJ2-2 TRBV2 TRBD1 CASIRDRVATGELFF TGTGCCAGCATCCGGGACAGGGTGGCCACCGGGGAGCTGTTTTTT